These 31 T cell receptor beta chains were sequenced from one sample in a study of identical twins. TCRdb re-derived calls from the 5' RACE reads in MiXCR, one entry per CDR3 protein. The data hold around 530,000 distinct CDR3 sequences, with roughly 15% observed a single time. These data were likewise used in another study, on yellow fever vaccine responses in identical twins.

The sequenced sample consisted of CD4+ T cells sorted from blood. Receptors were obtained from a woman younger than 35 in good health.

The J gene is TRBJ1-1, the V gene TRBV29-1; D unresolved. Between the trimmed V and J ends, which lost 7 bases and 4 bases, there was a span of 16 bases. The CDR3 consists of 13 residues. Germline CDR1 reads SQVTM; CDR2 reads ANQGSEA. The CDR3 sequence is CSANTRVSTEAFF. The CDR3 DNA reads TGCAGCGCTAATACAAGGGTGAGCACTGAAGCTTTCTTT.

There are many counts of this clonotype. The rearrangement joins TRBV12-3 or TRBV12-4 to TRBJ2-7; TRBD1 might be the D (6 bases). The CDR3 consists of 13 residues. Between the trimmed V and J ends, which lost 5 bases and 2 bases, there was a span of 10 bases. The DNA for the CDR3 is TGTGCCAGCAGTCTTAGGGGGACCTACGAGCAGTACTTC. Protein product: CASSLRGTYEQYF.

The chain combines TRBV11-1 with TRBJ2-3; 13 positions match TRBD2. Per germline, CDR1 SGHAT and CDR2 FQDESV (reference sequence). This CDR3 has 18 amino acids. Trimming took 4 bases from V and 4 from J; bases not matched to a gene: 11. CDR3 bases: TGTGCCAGCAGCTGGGACTTGGGACTAGCGGGAACGGCAGATACGCAGTATTTT. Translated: CASSWDLGLAGTADTQYF.

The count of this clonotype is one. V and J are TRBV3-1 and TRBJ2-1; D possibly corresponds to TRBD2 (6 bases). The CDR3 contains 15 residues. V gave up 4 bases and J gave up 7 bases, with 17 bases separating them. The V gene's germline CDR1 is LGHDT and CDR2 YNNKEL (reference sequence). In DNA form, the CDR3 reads TGTGCCAGCAGCCGGGAGGAGATCGGGCAAAATGAGCAGTTCTTC. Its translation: CASSREEIGQNEQFF.

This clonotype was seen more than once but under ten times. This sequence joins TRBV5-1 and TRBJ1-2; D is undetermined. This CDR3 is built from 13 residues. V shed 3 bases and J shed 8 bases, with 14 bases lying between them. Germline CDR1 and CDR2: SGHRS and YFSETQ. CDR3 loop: CASSSSQPMGYTF. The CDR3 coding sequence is TGCGCCAGCAGCTCCAGCCAACCTATGGGCTACACCTTC.

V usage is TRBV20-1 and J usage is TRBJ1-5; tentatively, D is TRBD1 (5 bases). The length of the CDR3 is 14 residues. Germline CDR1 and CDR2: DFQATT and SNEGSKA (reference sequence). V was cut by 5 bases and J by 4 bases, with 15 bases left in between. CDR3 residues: CSAPPQGTNQPQHF. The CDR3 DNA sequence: TGCAGTGCTCCCCCCCAGGGCACGAATCAGCCCCAGCATTTT.

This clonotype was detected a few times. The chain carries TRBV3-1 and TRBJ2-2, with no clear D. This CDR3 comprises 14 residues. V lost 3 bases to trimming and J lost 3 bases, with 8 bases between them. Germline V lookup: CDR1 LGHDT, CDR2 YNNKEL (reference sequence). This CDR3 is CASSQGPDTGELFF. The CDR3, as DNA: TGTGCCAGCAGCCAGGGCCCCGACACCGGGGAGCTGTTTTTT.

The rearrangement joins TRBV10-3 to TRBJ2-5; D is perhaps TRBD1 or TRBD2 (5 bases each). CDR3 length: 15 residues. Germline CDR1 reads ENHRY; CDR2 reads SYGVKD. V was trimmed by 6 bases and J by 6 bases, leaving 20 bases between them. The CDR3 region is CAISPNAGTLQTQYF. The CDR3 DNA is TGTGCCATCAGCCCTAATGCAGGGACCCTGCAGACCCAGTACTTC.

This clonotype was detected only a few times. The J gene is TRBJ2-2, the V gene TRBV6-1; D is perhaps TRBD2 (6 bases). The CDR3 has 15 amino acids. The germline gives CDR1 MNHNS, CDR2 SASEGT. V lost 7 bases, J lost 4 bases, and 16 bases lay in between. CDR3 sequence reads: CASTRDSFSTGELFF. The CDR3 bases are TGTGCCAGCACCAGGGACTCCTTCAGCACCGGGGAGCTGTTTTTT.

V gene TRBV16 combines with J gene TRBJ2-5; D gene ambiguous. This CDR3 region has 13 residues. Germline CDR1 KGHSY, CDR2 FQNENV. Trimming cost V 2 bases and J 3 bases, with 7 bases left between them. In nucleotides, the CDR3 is TGTGCCAGCAGCCAAACAAGAAAAGAGACCCAGTACTTC. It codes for CASSQTRKETQYF.

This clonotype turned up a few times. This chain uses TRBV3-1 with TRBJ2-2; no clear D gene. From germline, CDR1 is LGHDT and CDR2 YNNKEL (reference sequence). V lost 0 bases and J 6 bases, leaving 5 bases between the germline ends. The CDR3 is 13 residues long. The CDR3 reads CASSQERAGELFF. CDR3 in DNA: TGTGCCAGCAGCCAAGAGAGAGCCGGGGAGCTGTTTTTT. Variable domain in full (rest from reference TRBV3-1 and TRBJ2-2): DTAVSQTPKYLVTQMGNDKSIKCEQNLGHDTMYWYKQDSKKFLKIMFSYNNKELIINETVPNRFSPKSPDKAHLNLHINSLELGDSAVYFCASSQERAGELFFGEGSRLTVL.

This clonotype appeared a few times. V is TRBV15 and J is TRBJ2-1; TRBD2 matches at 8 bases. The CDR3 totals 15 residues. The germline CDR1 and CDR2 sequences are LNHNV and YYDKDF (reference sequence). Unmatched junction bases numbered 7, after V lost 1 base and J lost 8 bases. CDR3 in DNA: TGTGCCACCAGCAGAGTTGGGACTAGTGATCATGAGCAGTTCTTC. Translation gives CATSRVGTSDHEQFF.

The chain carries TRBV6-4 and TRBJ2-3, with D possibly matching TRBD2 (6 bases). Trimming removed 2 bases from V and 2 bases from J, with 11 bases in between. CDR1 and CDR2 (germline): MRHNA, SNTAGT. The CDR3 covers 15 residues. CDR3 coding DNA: TGTGCCAGCAGTGACAACGGACTAAACACAGATACGCAGTATTTT. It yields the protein CASSDNGLNTDTQYF.

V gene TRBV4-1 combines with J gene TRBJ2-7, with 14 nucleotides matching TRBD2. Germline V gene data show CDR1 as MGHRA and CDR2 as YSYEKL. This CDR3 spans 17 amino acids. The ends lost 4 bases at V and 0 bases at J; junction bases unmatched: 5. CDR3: CASSLRTSGRSSYEQYF. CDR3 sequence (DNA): TGCGCCAGCAGCCTCAGGACTAGCGGGAGGAGCTCCTACGAGCAGTACTTC.

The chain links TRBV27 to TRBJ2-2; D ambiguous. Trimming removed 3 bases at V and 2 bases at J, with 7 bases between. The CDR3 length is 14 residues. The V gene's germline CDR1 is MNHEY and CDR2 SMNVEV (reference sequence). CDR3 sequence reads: CASSFRHNTGELFF. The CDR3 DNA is TGTGCCAGCAGTTTTCGACACAACACCGGGGAGCTGTTTTTT.

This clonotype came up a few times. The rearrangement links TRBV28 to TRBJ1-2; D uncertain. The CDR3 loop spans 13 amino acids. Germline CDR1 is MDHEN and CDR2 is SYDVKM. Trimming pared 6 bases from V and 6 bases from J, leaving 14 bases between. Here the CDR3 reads CASSQRSTDGYTF. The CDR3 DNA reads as TGTGCCAGCAGCCAAAGGAGTACGGATGGCTACACCTTC.

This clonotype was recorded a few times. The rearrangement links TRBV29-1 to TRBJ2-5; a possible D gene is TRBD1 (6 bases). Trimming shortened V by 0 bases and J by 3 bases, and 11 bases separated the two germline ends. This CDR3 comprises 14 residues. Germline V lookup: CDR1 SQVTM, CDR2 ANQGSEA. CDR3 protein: CSVEDRSGEETQYF. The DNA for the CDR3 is TGCAGCGTTGAAGATCGGTCAGGGGAAGAGACCCAGTACTTC. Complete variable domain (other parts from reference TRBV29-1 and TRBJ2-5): SAVISQKPSRDICQRGTSLTIQCQVDSQVTMMFWYRQQPGQSLTLIATANQGSEATYESGFVIDKFPISRPNLTFSTLTVSNMSPEDSSIYLCSVEDRSGEETQYFGPGTRLLVL.

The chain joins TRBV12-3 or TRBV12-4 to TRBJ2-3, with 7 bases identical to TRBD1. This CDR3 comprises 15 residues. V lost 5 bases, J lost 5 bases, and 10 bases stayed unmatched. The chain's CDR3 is CASSQRRTGKDTQYF. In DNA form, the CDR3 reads TGTGCCAGCAGTCAGAGGAGGACAGGCAAAGATACGCAGTATTTT.

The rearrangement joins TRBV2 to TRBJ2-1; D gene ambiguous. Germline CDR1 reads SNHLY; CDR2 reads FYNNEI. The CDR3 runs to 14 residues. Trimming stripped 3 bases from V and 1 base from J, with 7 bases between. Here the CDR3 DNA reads TGTGCCAGCAGTGAGGCGCTTTCCTACAATGAGCAGTTCTTC. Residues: CASSEALSYNEQFF. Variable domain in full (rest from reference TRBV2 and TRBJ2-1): EPEVTQTPSHQVTQMGQEVILRCVPISNHLYFYWYRQILGQKVEFLVSFYNNEISEKSEIFDDQFSVERPDGSNFTLKIRSTKLEDSAMYFCASSEALSYNEQFFGPGTRLTVL.

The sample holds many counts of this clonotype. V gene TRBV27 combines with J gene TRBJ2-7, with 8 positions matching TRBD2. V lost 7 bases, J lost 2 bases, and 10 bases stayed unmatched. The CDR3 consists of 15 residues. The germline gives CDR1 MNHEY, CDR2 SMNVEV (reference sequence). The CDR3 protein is CASKPSAGGPYEQYV. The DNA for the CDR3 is TGTGCCAGCAAACCTTCGGCGGGGGGCCCCTACGAGCAGTACGTC.

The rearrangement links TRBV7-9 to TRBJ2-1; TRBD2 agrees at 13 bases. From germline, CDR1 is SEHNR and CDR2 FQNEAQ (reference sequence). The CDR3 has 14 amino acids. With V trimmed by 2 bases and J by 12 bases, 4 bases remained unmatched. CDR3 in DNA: TGTGCCAGCAGCTTAAGGACTAGCGGGGGCATGCAGTTCTTC. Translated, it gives CASSLRTSGGMQFF.

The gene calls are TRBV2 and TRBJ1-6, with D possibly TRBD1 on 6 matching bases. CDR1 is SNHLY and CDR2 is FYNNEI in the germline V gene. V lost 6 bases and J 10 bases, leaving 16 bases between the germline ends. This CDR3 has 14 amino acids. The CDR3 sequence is CASSLQGTGSPLHF. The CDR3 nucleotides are TGTGCCAGCAGCCTACAGGGAACGGGGTCACCCCTCCACTTT.

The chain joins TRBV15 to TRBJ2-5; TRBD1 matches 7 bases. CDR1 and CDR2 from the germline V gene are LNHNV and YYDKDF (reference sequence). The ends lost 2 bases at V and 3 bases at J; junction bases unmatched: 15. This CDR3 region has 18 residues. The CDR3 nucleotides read TGTGCCACCAGCAGAAACTTCCCGTCCGCGACAGGGAAAGAGACCCAGTACTTC. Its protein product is CATSRNFPSATGKETQYF.

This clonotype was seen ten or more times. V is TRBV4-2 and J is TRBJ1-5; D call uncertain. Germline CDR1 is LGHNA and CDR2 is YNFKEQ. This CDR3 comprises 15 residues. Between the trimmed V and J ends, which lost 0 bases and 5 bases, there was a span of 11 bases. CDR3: CASSQDPGSDQPQHF. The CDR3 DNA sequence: TGTGCCAGCAGCCAAGATCCGGGGTCCGATCAGCCCCAGCATTTT.

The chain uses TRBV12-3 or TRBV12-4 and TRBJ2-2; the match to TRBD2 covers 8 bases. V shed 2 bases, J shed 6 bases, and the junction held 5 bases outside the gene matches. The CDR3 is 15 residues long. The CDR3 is CASSLREGFSGELFF. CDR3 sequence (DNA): TGTGCCAGCAGTTTACGGGAGGGCTTCTCCGGGGAGCTGTTTTTT.

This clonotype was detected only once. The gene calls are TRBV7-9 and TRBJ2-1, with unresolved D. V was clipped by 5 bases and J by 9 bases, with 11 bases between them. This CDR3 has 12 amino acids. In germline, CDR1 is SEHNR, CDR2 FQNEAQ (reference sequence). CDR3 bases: TGTGCCAGCAGCCGCACGAATAGTGAGCAGTTCTTC. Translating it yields CASSRTNSEQFF.

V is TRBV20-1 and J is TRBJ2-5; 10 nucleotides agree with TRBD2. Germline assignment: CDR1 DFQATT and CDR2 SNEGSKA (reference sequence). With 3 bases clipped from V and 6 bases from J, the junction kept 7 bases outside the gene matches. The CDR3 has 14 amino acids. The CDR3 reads CSASLAGVPKTQYF. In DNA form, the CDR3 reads TGCAGTGCTAGTCTAGCGGGAGTCCCGAAGACCCAGTACTTC.

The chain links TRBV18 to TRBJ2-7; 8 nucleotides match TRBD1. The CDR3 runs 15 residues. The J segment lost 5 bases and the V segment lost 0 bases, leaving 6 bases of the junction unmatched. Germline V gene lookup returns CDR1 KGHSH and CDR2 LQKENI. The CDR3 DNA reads TGTGCCAGCTCACCACCTGGACAGGGAAGAAACGAGCAGTACTTC. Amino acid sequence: CASSPPGQGRNEQYF.

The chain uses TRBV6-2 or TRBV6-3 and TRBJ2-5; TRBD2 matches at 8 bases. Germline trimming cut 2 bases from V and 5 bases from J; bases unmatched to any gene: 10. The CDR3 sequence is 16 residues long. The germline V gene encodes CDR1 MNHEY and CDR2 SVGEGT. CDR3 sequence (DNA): TGTGCCAGCAGTTACCCGGCGTTAGCGGGGTCGGAGACCCAGTACTTC. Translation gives CASSYPALAGSETQYF.

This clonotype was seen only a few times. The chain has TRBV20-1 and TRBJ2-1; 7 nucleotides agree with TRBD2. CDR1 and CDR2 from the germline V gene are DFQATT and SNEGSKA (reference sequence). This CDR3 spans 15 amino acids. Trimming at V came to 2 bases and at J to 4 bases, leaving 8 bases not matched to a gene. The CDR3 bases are TGCAGTGCTAGAATTTCTAGCGGACCGTACAATGAGCAGTTCTTC. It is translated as CSARISSGPYNEQFF.

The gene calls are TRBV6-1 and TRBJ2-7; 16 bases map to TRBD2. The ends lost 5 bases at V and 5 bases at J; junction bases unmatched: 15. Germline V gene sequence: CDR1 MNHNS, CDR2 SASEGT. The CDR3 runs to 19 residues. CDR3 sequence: CASSPPPGLAGGPTHEQYF. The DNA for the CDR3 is TGTGCCAGCAGTCCACCACCGGGACTAGCGGGAGGGCCTACCCACGAGCAGTACTTC.